The 31 T cell receptor beta chains listed next were all sequenced from one sample in a study of T cells expressing NK-cell markers. After re-calling the 5' RACE reads, TCRdb lists one entry per CDR3 protein, DNA absent. Listed are 400,000 to 550,000 distinct CDR3 sequences; under 7.5% falls within the top ten. Sequences were obtained from blood T cells: a sorted CD56 or NKG2C T cell subset, CD4+ or CD8+ T cells, or bulk PBMC T cells (not recorded which). Every receptor here comes from a woman aged 18-70 years in good health.

The CDR3 protein is CASSEGRTVETQYF. The chain joins TRBV10-1 to TRBJ2-5; TCRdb returns TRBD1, unconfirmable since there is no DNA. This CDR3 spans 14 amino acids. Germline V gives CDR1 WNHNN, CDR2 SYGVQD (reference sequence).

The chain recombines TRBV30 with TRBJ2-1; TCRdb proposes TRBD2, but this gene call is untestable without DNA. This CDR3 spans 16 amino acids. Germline V gives CDR1 GTSNPN, CDR2 SVGIG (reference sequence). The CDR3 sequence is CAWSPRRLAGGDEQFF.

The chain has TRBV7-9 and TRBJ1-1. Germline V gene sequence: CDR1 SEHNR, CDR2 FQNEAQ (reference sequence). The CDR3 loop spans 12 amino acids. CDR3 in amino acids: CASSWSGTEAFF.

The chain recombines TRBV29-1 with TRBJ1-2. The CDR3 has 12 amino acids. CDR1 SQVTM and CDR2 ANQGSEA come from the germline V gene. The CDR3 is CSVEDGYYGYTF. Drawing the rest from reference TRBV29-1 and TRBJ1-2, the complete variable domain is SAVISQKPSRDICQRGTSLTIQCQVDSQVTMMFWYRQQPGQSLTLIATANQGSEATYESGFVIDKFPISRPNLTFSTLTVSNMSPEDSSIYLCSVEDGYYGYTFGSGTRLTVV.

V is TRBV7-9 and J is TRBJ2-2; TCRdb's D call, TRBD1, is unchecked because there is no DNA. This CDR3 has 13 residues. CDR1 SEHNR and CDR2 FQNEAQ come from the germline V gene (reference sequence). This CDR3 is CALGAPSVGELFF.

This sequence joins TRBV20-1 and TRBJ1-6; TCRdb proposes TRBD1, but this gene call is untestable without DNA. Looked up from germline, CDR1 is DFQATT and CDR2 is SNEGSKA (reference sequence). The CDR3 covers 13 residues. CDR3 protein: CSAPRQNNSPLHF.

The rearrangement links TRBV20-1 to TRBJ1-4. The CDR3 loop spans 14 amino acids. Germline V CDR1 and CDR2: DFQATT, SNEGSKA (reference sequence). The CDR3: CSARGDATNEKLFF.

The genes are TRBV5-4 and TRBJ2-7; the TCRdb D gene call, TRBD2, has no DNA to confirm it. The germline gives CDR1 SGHNT, CDR2 YYREEE (reference sequence). CDR3 length equals 14 residues. CDR3 protein: CASSDRSGVSEQYF.

The rearrangement links TRBV28 to TRBJ2-7; TCRdb picks TRBD1, but there is no DNA to check that call. The CDR3 runs 18 residues. Germline assignment: CDR1 MDHEN and CDR2 SYDVKM. CDR3 in amino acids: CASSLALGQGIWTYEQYF.

J is TRBJ2-1 and V is TRBV19; TCRdb picks TRBD1, but there is no DNA to check that call. The CDR3 loop spans 14 amino acids. CDR1 LNHDA and CDR2 SQIVND come from the germline V gene (reference sequence). CDR3 region: CASSPLRGYNEQFF.

V usage is TRBV5-6 and J usage is TRBJ1-4. Germline V gene data show CDR1 as SGHDT and CDR2 as YYEEEE. This CDR3 is 13 amino acids long. The CDR3 is CASLSGSNEKLFF.

The gene calls are TRBV29-1 and TRBJ2-1; TCRdb designates TRBD1, a call that cannot be tested without DNA. CDR1 and CDR2 (germline): SQVTM, ANQGSEA. This CDR3 contains 12 residues. The CDR3 spells CSVDQGADEQFF.

CDR3 region: CASSMTVSTRHGNNEQFF. This chain connects TRBV12-3 or TRBV12-4 to TRBJ2-1; the TRBD1 assignment by TCRdb is unverifiable without DNA. CDR3 size: 18 residues.

The chain links TRBV6-2 or TRBV6-3 to TRBJ1-1; the TCRdb D gene call, TRBD1, has no DNA to confirm it. This CDR3 spans 17 amino acids. The germline gives CDR1 MNHEY, CDR2 SVGEGT. This CDR3 is CASSHLGGQLMNTEAFF.

This chain links TRBV7-9 with TRBJ2-5; TCRdb returns TRBD1, unconfirmable since there is no DNA. The germline gives CDR1 SEHNR, CDR2 FQNEAQ (reference sequence). CDR3 size: 17 residues. CDR3 in amino acids: CASSSRGGRGSQETQYF. Filled out from reference TRBV7-9 and TRBJ2-5, the complete variable domain reads DTGVSQNPRHKITKRGQNVTFRCDPISEHNRLYWYRQTLGQGPEFLTYFQNEAQLEKSRLLSDRFSAERPKGSFSTLEIQRTEQGDSAMYLCASSSRGGRGSQETQYFGPGTRLLVL.

The chain carries TRBV7-2 and TRBJ2-7. CDR3 length: 14 amino acids. The germline V gene has CDR1 SGHTA and CDR2 FQGNSA. CDR3 amino acids: CASSLVAISYEQYF.

The chain couples TRBV15 to TRBJ2-1; TCRdb gives TRBD1 as the D gene, but with no DNA this cannot be confirmed. The CDR3 runs 19 residues. Per the germline V gene, CDR1 is LNHNV and CDR2 is YYDKDF (reference sequence). The CDR3 protein is CATSRVVEGVPSSYNEQFF.

CDR3 sequence reads: CASSDQLQGNEQYF. The rearrangement joins TRBV19 to TRBJ2-7; TCRdb proposes TRBD1, but this gene call is untestable without DNA. This CDR3 is built from 14 residues. Germline CDR1 reads LNHDA; CDR2 reads SQIVND (reference sequence).

The chain has TRBV5-1 and TRBJ2-3; TCRdb gives TRBD2 as the D gene, but with no DNA this cannot be confirmed. Germline V CDR1 and CDR2: SGHRS, YFSETQ. CDR3 length: 15 residues. CDR3 sequence reads: CASSLVRGDTDTQYF.

The chain combines TRBV20-1 with TRBJ2-3; checking the TCRdb D call of TRBD1 is not possible without DNA. Germline CDR1 and CDR2: DFQATT and SNEGSKA (reference sequence). This CDR3 is 14 amino acids long. CDR3 loop: CSARPGFSTDTQYF.

J is TRBJ2-3 and V is TRBV12-3 or TRBV12-4; the D call of TRBD2 rests on TCRdb alone, since no DNA is present to check it. The CDR3 is 14 amino acids. This CDR3 is CASSVNREGDTQYF.

The rearrangement uses TRBV6-5 and TRBJ2-7; TCRdb indicates TRBD1, and absent DNA this call remains unverified. This CDR3 has 14 residues. Germline V gene data show CDR1 as MNHEY and CDR2 as SVGAGI. CDR3 region: CASSYLQGASEQYF.

This chain uses TRBV11-2 with TRBJ1-1. The germline V gene encodes CDR1 SGHAT and CDR2 FQNNGV. CDR3 length: 12 residues. The CDR3 is CASSRSPTEAFF.

This chain links TRBV12-3 or TRBV12-4 with TRBJ2-5. There are 13 residues in the CDR3. The CDR3 protein is CASTLGLEETQYF.

The CDR3 loop reads CASSISGQVFNEQFF. The J gene is TRBJ2-1, the V gene TRBV5-4; lacking DNA, the TRBD1 call made by TCRdb goes unchecked. CDR3 length equals 15 residues. CDR1 and CDR2 from the germline V gene are SGHNT and YYREEE (reference sequence).

The chain carries TRBV15 and TRBJ1-2; without DNA, the TCRdb call of TRBD1 cannot be checked. This CDR3 is 13 amino acids long. Germline CDR1 reads LNHNV; CDR2 reads YYDKDF (reference sequence). The chain's CDR3 is CATSRDLGGGYTF.

The chain uses TRBV20-1 and TRBJ2-7. Germline V gene sequence: CDR1 DFQATT, CDR2 SNEGSKA (reference sequence). The CDR3 is 14 residues long. This CDR3 is CSARDGSGSYEQYF.

V usage is TRBV7-6 and J usage is TRBJ2-5; the D gene TCRdb calls, TRBD1, cannot be checked with no DNA. Per the germline V gene, CDR1 is SGHVS and CDR2 is FNYEAQ. This CDR3 spans 13 amino acids. CDR3 protein: CASSRQLEETQYF.

The rearrangement joins TRBV5-1 to TRBJ1-1; without DNA, the TCRdb call of TRBD1 cannot be checked. The germline CDR1 and CDR2 sequences are SGHRS and YFSETQ. There are 14 residues in the CDR3. CDR3 residues: CASSQNAQAVGAFF.

The genes are TRBV3-1 and TRBJ2-7; with no DNA, the TCRdb D assignment of TRBD2 cannot be verified. The CDR3 loop spans 14 amino acids. Germline V gives CDR1 LGHDT, CDR2 YNNKEL (reference sequence). The CDR3 loop is CASSQASYTYEQYF.

J is TRBJ1-6 and V is TRBV7-9; TCRdb picks TRBD1, but there is no DNA to check that call. The length of the CDR3 is 13 residues. Germline V gene lookup returns CDR1 SEHNR and CDR2 FQNEAQ (reference sequence). The CDR3 loop reads CASSPQGFAPLHF.